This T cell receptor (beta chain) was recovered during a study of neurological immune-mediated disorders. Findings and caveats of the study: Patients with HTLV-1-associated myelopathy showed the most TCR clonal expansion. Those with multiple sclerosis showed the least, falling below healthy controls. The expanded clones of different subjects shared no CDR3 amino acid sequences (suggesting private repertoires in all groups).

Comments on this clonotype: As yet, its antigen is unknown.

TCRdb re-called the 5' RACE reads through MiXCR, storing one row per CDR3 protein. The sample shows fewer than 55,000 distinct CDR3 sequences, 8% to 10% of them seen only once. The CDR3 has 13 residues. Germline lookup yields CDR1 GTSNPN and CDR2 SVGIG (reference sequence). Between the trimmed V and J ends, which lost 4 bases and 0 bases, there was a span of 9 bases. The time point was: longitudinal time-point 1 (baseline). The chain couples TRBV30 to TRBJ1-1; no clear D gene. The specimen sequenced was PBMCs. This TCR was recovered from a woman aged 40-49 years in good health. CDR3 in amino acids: CAWTDTLNTEAFF. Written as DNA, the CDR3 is TGTGCCTGGACCGACACCTTGAACACTGAAGCTTTCTTT.